The 6 T cell receptor beta chains below were found in one sample sequenced in a study of blood T cell repertoires in COVID-19. Method: immunoSEQ multiplex PCR; TCRdb's copy keeps in-frame clones and lacks some. In the table there are some 380,000 clones, approximately 80% of which are singletons. Sequences were obtained from peripheral blood. These receptors were obtained from a human donor with acute or convalescent COVID-19. The donor label of this sample is uncertain.

The gene calls are TRBV2 and TRBJ2-5; 9 bases are a match to TRBD1. Germline assignment: CDR1 SNHLY and CDR2 FYNNEI. V lost 8 bases to trimming and J lost 5 bases; unmatched junction nucleotides: 9. The CDR3 is 14 residues long. This CDR3 reads CASALTGGKETQYF. In DNA form, the CDR3 reads TGTGCCAGCGCACTCACAGGGGGCAAGGAGACCCAGTACTTC.

The V and J genes are TRBV21-1 and TRBJ1-5; the DNA was not compared with TRBD1, the D call given in the table. TRBV21-1 is termed a pseudogene. This CDR3 contains 14 residues. The CDR3 nucleotides are TGTGCCAGCAGCAAAGGGGCAGATTTCGGTCCCCAGCATTTT. It is translated as CASSKGADFGPQHF.

The chain combines TRBV5-1 with TRBJ1-2, with a possible D match to TRBD1 (6 bases). Germline V gives CDR1 SGHRS, CDR2 YFSETQ. Deletions cut 4 bases from V and 8 bases from J, with 15 bases between. The CDR3 spans 13 residues. The DNA for the CDR3 is TGCGCCAGCAGCCAATCAGGGGTACGCGGCTACACCTTC. Its translation is CASSQSGVRGYTF.

The genes are TRBV2 and TRBJ1-2; no clear D gene. Germline CDR1 is SNHLY and CDR2 is FYNNEI. This CDR3 comprises 14 residues. The V end was cut by 0 bases, the J end by 6 bases, with 11 bases between. The CDR3: CASSEALRGDGYTF. The CDR3 coding sequence is TGTGCCAGCAGTGAAGCGCTTCGAGGAGATGGCTACACCTTC.

This sequence joins TRBV28 and TRBJ1-3; no clear D gene. This CDR3 comprises 15 residues. Germline V gives CDR1 MDHEN, CDR2 SYDVKM. V lost 2 bases to trimming and J lost 5 bases, with 13 bases between them. CDR3 in amino acids: CASSLVSDSRNTIYF. CDR3 nucleotides: TGTGCCAGCAGTTTAGTCTCAGATTCCCGAAACACCATATATTTT.

J is TRBJ2-5 and V is TRBV4-2; 8 bases line up with TRBD2. The CDR3 loop spans 16 amino acids. The germline gives CDR1 LGHNA, CDR2 YNFKEQ. The ends lost 0 bases at V and 5 bases at J; junction bases unmatched: 8. The CDR3 here is CASSQEWAPGGETQYF. CDR3 nucleotides: TGTGCCAGCAGCCAAGAATGGGCCCCGGGGGGGGAGACCCAGTACTTC.